The 10 T cell receptor beta chains below were found in one sample sequenced in a study of CD8+ T cells in alopecia areata. Investigators isolated RNA and reverse transcribed it into cDNA to act as the sequencing template. Profiling relied on immunoSEQ multiplex PCR, and the TCRdb table lists in-frame clones only, not all of them. The sample contains some 100,000 clones, roughly 40% of which appear only once. Treatment denoted: oral pan-JAK inhibitor, 5-10 mg twice daily. The sequencing used CD8+ T cells sorted from blood, collected at week 24, from a patient treated with tofacitinib. All receptors derive from a human donor with alopecia areata.

The count of this clone is one. The CDR3 here is CATTPGGEPEQETQYF. DNA for the CDR3: TGTGCCACCACTCCCGGGGGGGAGCCCGAACAAGAGACCCAGTACTTC. The V call is TRBV15, the J call TRBJ2-5; 8 bases are a match to TRBD2. The CDR3 loop spans 16 amino acids. The germline V gene has CDR1 LNHNV and CDR2 YYDKDF (reference sequence). V lost 7 bases and J lost 2; bases outside the gene matches: 12. Full variable domain (missing parts from reference TRBV15 and TRBJ2-5): DAMVIQNPRYQVTQFGKPVTLSCSQTLNHNVMYWYQQKSSQAPKLLFHYYDKDFNNEADTPDNFQSRRPNTSFCFLDIRSPGLGDTAMYLCATTPGGEPEQETQYFGPGTRLLVL.

The chain is built from TRBV7-9 and TRBJ1-1, with 9 bases matching TRBD1. V lost 5 bases, J lost 5 bases, and 6 bases stayed unmatched. The length of the CDR3 is 14 residues. CDR1 and CDR2 (germline): SEHNR, FQNEAQ (reference sequence). The CDR3 spells CASSMGQGLTEAFF. CDR3 bases: TGTGCCAGCAGCATGGGACAGGGATTGACTGAAGCTTTCTTT.

A few counts support this clone. The genes are TRBV28 and TRBJ2-3; TRBD1 is a possible D gene (6 bases). V was pared by 3 bases and J by 1 base, with 11 bases between. From germline, CDR1 is MDHEN and CDR2 SYDVKM. The CDR3 loop spans 15 amino acids. In DNA, the CDR3 is TGTGCCAGCAGTTTTATGTACAGGGGCACAGATACGCAGTATTTT. It is translated as CASSFMYRGTDTQYF. Full variable domain (remainder filled in from reference TRBV28 and TRBJ2-3): DVKVTQSSRYLVKRTGEKVFLECVQDMDHENMFWYRQDPGLGLRLIYFSYDVKMKEKGDIPEGYSVSREKKERFSLILESASTNQTSMYLCASSFMYRGTDTQYFGPGTRLTVL.

The chain couples TRBV29-1 to TRBJ1-2, with TRBD1 matching over 8 bases. The CDR3 runs 17 residues. V shed 6 bases, J shed 1 base, and the junction held 16 bases outside the gene matches. In germline, CDR1 is SQVTM, CDR2 ANQGSEA. CDR3 amino acids: CSVSTVEDRDLNYGYTF. The CDR3 nucleotides read TGCAGCGTCTCAACGGTGGAGGACAGGGACCTTAACTATGGCTACACCTTC.

This clone was picked up a small number of times. CDR3 DNA sequence: TGTGCCAGCAGCGTAGAAGGGGACGAGCAGTTCTTC. This encodes CASSVEGDEQFF. The V call is TRBV9, the J call TRBJ2-1; D is tentatively TRBD1 or TRBD2 (5 bases each). Germline CDR1 SGDLS, CDR2 YYNGEE. The CDR3 consists of 12 residues. V was cut by 0 bases and J by 10 bases, with 8 bases left in between.

This clone was seen more than once but under ten times. The chain combines TRBV29-1 with TRBJ2-7; 7 bases map to TRBD2. The junction had 9 bases not matched to a gene; V was cut back by 0 bases and J by 4 bases. CDR3 length: 15 residues. Germline V CDR1 and CDR2: SQVTM, ANQGSEA. This CDR3 is CSVEDGGLGKYEQYF. The CDR3 region has the DNA TGCAGCGTTGAAGATGGAGGACTAGGGAAGTACGAGCAGTACTTC.

The rearrangement uses TRBV28 and TRBJ1-1, with 8 bases matching TRBD1. Germline lookup yields CDR1 MDHEN and CDR2 SYDVKM. The CDR3 spans 13 residues. J gave up 2 bases and V 6 bases, and 2 bases lay outside the gene matches. CDR3 loop: CASSTGGNTEAFF. The CDR3 bases are TGTGCCAGCAGCACAGGGGGAAACACTGAAGCTTTCTTT. The whole variable domain, filled in from reference TRBV28 and TRBJ1-1, reads DVKVTQSSRYLVKRTGEKVFLECVQDMDHENMFWYRQDPGLGLRLIYFSYDVKMKEKGDIPEGYSVSREKKERFSLILESASTNQTSMYLCASSTGGNTEAFFGQGTRLTVV.

This clone appeared a few times. The V gene is TRBV28, the J gene TRBJ2-3, with 9 bases that match TRBD2. V lost 3 bases to trimming and J lost 6 bases; unmatched junction nucleotides: 4. CDR3 length: 14 residues. Germline V lookup: CDR1 MDHEN, CDR2 SYDVKM. The CDR3 here is CASSLGLAGDTQYF. The CDR3 coding sequence is TGTGCCAGCAGTTTGGGACTAGCTGGGGATACGCAGTATTTT.

The rearrangement links TRBV4-1 to TRBJ1-5; D not resolved. Germline lookup yields CDR1 MGHRA and CDR2 YSYEKL. The CDR3 has 14 residues. The V end was cut by 1 base, the J end by 6 bases, with 10 bases between. The CDR3, as DNA: TGCGCCAGCAGCCAAGTCGGAAGTGTTCAGCCCCAGCATTTT. Translating gives CASSQVGSVQPQHF.

This clone was detected a few times. The junction and the germline gene differ at one end; a read error may be behind it. The chain's CDR3 is CASSGTDRRFVF. As DNA, the CDR3 is TGTGCCAGCAGCGGGACAGATCGACGTTTCGTCTTC. V is TRBV14 and J is TRBJ1-2; 7 nucleotides line up with TRBD1. CDR1 is SGHDN and CDR2 is FVKESK in the germline V gene. The CDR3 loop spans 12 amino acids.